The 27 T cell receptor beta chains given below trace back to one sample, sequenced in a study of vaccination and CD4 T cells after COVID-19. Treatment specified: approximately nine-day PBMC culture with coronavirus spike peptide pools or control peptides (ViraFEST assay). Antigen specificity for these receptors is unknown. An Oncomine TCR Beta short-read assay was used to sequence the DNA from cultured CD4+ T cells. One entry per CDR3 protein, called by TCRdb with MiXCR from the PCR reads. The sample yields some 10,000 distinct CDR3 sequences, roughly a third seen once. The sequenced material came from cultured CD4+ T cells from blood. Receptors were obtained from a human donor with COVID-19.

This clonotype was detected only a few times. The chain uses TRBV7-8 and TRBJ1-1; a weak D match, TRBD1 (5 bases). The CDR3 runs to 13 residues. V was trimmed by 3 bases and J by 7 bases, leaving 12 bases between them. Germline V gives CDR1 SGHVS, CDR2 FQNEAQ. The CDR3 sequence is CASSFARAGEAFF. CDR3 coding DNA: TGTGCCAGCAGCTTCGCCAGGGCAGGTGAAGCTTTCTTT.

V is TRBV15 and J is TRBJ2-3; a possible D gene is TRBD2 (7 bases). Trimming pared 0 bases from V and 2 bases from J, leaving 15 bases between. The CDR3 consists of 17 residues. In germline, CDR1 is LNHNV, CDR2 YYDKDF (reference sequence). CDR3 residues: CATSREGGVGLTDTQYF. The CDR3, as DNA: TGTGCCACCAGCAGAGAAGGGGGGGTCGGCCTCACAGATACGCAGTATTTT.

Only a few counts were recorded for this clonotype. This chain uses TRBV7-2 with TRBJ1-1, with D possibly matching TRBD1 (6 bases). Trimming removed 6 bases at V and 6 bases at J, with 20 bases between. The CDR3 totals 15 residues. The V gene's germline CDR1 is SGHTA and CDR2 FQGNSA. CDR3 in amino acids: CASRQNRGGSAEAFF. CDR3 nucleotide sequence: TGTGCCAGCAGACAGAATAGGGGGGGGTCGGCTGAAGCTTTCTTT.

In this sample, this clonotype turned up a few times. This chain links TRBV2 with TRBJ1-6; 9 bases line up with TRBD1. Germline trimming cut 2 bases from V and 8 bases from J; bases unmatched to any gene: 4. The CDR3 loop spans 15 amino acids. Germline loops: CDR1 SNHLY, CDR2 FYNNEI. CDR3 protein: CASSELGQGDSPLHF. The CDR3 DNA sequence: TGTGCCAGCAGTGAACTGGGACAGGGAGATTCACCCCTCCACTTT.

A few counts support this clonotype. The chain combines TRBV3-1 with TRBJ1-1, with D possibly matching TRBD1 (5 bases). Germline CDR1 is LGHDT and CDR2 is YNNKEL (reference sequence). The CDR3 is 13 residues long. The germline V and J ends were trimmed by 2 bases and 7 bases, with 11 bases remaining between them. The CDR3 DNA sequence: TGTGCCAGCAGCCAACAGGGTCACGTTGAAGCTTTCTTT. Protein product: CASSQQGHVEAFF.

The CDR3 bases are TGTGCCAGCAGCCAATTGACCTGGCAAGAGACCCAGTACTTC. It is translated as CASSQLTWQETQYF. The gene calls are TRBV16 and TRBJ2-5, with D unclear. In germline, CDR1 is KGHSY, CDR2 FQNENV. CDR3 length: 14 residues. The ends were cut back, 1 base at V and 2 bases at J, with 8 bases in the middle.

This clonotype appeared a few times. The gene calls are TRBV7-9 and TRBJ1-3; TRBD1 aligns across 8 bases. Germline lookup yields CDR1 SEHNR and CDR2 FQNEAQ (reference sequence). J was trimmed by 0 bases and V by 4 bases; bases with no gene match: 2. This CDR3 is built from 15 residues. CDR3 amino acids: CASSSDRASGNTIYF. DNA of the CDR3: TGTGCCAGCAGCTCGGACAGGGCCTCTGGAAACACCATATATTTT. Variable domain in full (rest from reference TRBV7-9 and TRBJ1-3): DTGVSQNPRHKITKRGQNVTFRCDPISEHNRLYWYRQTLGQGPEFLTYFQNEAQLEKSRLLSDRFSAERPKGSFSTLEIQRTEQGDSAMYLCASSSDRASGNTIYFGEGSWLTVV.

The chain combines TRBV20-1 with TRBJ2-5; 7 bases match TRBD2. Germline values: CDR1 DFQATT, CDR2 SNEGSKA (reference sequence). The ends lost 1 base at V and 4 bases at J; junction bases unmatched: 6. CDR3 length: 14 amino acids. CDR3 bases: TGCAGTGCTAGAGCGCGGGGGTGGGCAGAGACCCAGTACTTC. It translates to CSARARGWAETQYF.

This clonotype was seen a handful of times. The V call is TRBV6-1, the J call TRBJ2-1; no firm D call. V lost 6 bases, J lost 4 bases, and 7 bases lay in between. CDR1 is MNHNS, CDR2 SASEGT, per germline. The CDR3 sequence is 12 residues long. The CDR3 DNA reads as TGTGCCAGCAGCCCCAAATACAATGAGCAGTTCTTC. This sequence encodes CASSPKYNEQFF.

This chain's CDR3 is CSVVGRTEAFF. The CDR3 DNA reads TGCAGCGTTGTAGGCCGAACTGAAGCTTTCTTT. The rearrangement uses TRBV29-1 and TRBJ1-1; D remains unclear. Deletions cut 4 bases from V and 5 bases from J, with 8 bases between. The CDR3 consists of 11 residues. Germline loops: CDR1 SQVTM, CDR2 ANQGSEA.

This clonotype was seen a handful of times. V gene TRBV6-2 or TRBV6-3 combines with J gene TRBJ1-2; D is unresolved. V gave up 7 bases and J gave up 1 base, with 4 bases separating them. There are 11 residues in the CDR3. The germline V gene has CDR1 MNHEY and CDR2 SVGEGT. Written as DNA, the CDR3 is TGTGCCAGCAATAATAACTATGGCTACACCTTC. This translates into CASNNNYGYTF.

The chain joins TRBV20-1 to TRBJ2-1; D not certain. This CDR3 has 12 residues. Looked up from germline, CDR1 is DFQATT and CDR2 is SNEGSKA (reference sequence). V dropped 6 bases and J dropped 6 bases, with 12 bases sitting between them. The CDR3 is CSAPWDSNEQFF. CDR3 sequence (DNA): TGCAGTGCCCCGTGGGATTCCAATGAGCAGTTCTTC.

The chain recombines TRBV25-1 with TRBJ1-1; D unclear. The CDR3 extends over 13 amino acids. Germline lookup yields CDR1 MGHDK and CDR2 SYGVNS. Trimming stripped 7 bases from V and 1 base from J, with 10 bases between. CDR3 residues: CASNKAPNTEAFF. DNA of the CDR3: TGTGCCAGCAATAAGGCACCGAACACTGAAGCTTTCTTT.

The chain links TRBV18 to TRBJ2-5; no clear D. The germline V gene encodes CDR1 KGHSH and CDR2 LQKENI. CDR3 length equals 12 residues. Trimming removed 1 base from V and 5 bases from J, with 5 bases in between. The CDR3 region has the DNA TGTGCCAGCTCACCACTGGGGGAGACCCAGTACTTC. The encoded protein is CASSPLGETQYF.

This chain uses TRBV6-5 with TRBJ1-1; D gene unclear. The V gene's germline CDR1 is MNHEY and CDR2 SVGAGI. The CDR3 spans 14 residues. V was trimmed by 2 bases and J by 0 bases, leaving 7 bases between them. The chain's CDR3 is CASSYPGMNTEAFF. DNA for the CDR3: TGTGCCAGCAGTTACCCGGGGATGAACACTGAAGCTTTCTTT.

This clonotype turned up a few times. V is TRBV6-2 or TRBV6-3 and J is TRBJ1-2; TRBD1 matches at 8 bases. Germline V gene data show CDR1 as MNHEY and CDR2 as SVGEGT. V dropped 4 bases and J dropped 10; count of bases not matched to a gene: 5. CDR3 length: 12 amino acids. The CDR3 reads CASSSGTGVYTF. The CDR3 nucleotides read TGTGCCAGCAGTTCCGGGACAGGCGTCTACACCTTC.

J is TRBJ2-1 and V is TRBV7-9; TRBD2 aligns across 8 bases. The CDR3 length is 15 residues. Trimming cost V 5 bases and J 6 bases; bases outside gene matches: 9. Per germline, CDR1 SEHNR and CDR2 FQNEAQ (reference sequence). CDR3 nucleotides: TGTGCCAGCAGCCAGCTAGCGGGTTACCCCAATGAGCAGTTCTTC. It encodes CASSQLAGYPNEQFF.

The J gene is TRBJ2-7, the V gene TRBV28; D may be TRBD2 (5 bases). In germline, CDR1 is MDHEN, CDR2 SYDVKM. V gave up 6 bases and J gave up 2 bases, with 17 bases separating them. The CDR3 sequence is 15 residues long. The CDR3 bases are TGTGCCAGCAGCCGGGGAAGGGCAGGCGCCTACGAGCAGTACTTC. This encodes CASSRGRAGAYEQYF.

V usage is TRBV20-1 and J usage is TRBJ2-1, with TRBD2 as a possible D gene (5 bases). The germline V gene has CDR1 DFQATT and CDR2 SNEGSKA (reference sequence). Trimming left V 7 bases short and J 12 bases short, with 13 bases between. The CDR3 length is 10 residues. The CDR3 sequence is CSVGLEAQFF. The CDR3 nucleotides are TGCAGTGTTGGACTTGAGGCGCAGTTCTTC.

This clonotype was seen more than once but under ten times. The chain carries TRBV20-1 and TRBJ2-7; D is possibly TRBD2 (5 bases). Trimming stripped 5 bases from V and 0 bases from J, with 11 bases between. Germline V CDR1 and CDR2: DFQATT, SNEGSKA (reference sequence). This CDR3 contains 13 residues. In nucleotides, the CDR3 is TGCAGTGCTCCCCGGACTGCCTCCTACGAGCAGTACTTC. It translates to CSAPRTASYEQYF.

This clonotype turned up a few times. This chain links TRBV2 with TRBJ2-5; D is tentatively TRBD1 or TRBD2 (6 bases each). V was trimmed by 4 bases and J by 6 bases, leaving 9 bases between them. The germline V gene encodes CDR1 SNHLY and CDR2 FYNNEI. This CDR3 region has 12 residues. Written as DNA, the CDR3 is TGTGCCAGCAGTGTAGGGGGGCAGACCCAGTACTTC. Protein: CASSVGGQTQYF. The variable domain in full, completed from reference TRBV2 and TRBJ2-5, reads EPEVTQTPSHQVTQMGQEVILRCVPISNHLYFYWYRQILGQKVEFLVSFYNNEISEKSEIFDDQFSVERPDGSNFTLKIRSTKLEDSAMYFCASSVGGQTQYFGPGTRLLVL.

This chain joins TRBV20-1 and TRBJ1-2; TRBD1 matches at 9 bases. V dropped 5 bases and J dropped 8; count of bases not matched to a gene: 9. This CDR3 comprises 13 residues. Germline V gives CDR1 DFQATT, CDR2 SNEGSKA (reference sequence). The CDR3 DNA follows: TGCAGTGCTGCTCCGGGACAGGGATTCGGCTACACCTTC. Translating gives CSAAPGQGFGYTF.

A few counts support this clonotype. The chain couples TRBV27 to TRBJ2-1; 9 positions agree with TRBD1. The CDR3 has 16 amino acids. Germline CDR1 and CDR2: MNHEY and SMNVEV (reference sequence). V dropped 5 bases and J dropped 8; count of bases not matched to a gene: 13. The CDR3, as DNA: TGTGCCAGCAGTAATCCGGGACAGGGTTTTTTGGATGAGCAGTTCTTC. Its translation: CASSNPGQGFLDEQFF.

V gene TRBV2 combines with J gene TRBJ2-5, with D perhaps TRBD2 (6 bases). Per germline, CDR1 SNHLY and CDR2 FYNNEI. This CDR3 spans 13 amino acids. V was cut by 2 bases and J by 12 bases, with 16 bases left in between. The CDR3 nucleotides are TGTGCCAGCAGTGAAACCAACGGACTAAAAGAGTACTTC. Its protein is CASSETNGLKEYF.

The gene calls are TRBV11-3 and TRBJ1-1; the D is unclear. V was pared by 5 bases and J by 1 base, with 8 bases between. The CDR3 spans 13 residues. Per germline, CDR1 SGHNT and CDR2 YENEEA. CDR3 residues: CASSRDSNTEAFF. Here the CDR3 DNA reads TGTGCCAGCAGCCGAGACTCGAACACTGAAGCTTTCTTT. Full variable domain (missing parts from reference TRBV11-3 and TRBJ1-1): EAGVVQSPRYKIIEKKQPVAFWCNPISGHNTLYWYLQNLGQGPELLIRYENEEAVDDSQLPKDRFSAERLKGVDSTLKIQPAELGDSAVYLCASSRDSNTEAFFGQGTRLTVV.

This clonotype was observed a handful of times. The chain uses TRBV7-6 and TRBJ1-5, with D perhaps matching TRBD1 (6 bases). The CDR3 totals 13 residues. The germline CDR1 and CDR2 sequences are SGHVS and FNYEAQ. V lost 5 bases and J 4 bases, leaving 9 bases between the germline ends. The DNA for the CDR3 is TGTGCCAGCAGCAGAGGACAGAATCAGCCCCAGCATTTT. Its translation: CASSRGQNQPQHF.

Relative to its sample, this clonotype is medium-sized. The CDR3 region has the DNA TGCAGTGCTAGAGAAGGATCTAGCAATCAGCCCCAGCATTTT. Translating it yields CSAREGSSNQPQHF. The chain employs TRBV20-1 and TRBJ1-5; D remains ambiguous. V dropped 0 bases and J dropped 0 bases, with 6 bases sitting between them. Germline CDR1 DFQATT, CDR2 SNEGSKA (reference sequence). The CDR3 contains 14 residues.